The 24 T cell receptor beta chains given below trace back to one sample, sequenced in a study of CD8 T cells in ankylosing spondylitis. TCRdb recomputed calls from the 5' RACE reads with MiXCR, one row per CDR3 protein. This sample yields a few hundred thousand distinct CDR3 sequences, of which about 20% are seen a single time; about 3.5% belongs to the top ten. The sequenced sample consisted of blood, either unsorted or a sorted T cell fraction (not recorded which). Source of these receptors: a female donor with ankylosing spondylitis or in good health (not recorded which).

This clonotype was seen at least ten times. The chain joins TRBV12-3 or TRBV12-4 to TRBJ2-1, with 8 bases matching TRBD2. V trimming: 6 bases; J trimming: 10 bases; junction bases outside the gene matches: 5. This CDR3 is 12 amino acids long. In DNA, the CDR3 is TGTGCCAGCAGCCTACTAGCGGCAGAGCAGTTCTTC. This sequence encodes CASSLLAAEQFF.

This clonotype turned up a few times. The chain carries TRBV20-1 and TRBJ2-2; TRBD1 aligns across 7 bases. Per the germline V gene, CDR1 is DFQATT and CDR2 is SNEGSKA (reference sequence). V lost 1 base to trimming and J lost 5 bases; unmatched junction nucleotides: 4. This CDR3 has 14 amino acids. CDR3 nucleotides: TGCAGTGCTAGAGTTCCCAGGGGGACCGGGGAGCTGTTTTTT. Its protein is CSARVPRGTGELFF.

Many counts were recorded for this clonotype. The chain recombines TRBV10-3 with TRBJ2-1; D is unresolved. The CDR3 is made up of 11 amino acids. The germline gives CDR1 ENHRY, CDR2 SYGVKD. Trimming removed 3 bases from V and 7 bases from J, with 4 bases in between. For the CDR3, the DNA is TGTGCCATCAGTGAAAGTAATGAGCAGTTCTTC. Its translation is CAISESNEQFF.

This clonotype turned up a few times. J is TRBJ2-1 and V is TRBV10-1; 7 bases align to TRBD2. Germline CDR1 and CDR2: WNHNN and SYGVQD (reference sequence). CDR3 length: 15 residues. J was trimmed by 7 bases and V by 5 bases; bases with no gene match: 11. The CDR3 bases are TGCGCCAGCAGTAGAGGGTGGGGGGGGGAAAATGAGCAGTTCTTC. Amino acid sequence: CASSRGWGGENEQFF.

The V call is TRBV20-1, the J call TRBJ2-1; 11 bases align to TRBD2. The CDR3 covers 15 residues. The trim removed 5 bases at V and 2 bases at J, leaving 5 bases unmatched. Germline V lookup: CDR1 DFQATT, CDR2 SNEGSKA (reference sequence). This CDR3 reads CSAGTSGLPYNEQFF. The CDR3 DNA reads TGCAGTGCTGGGACTAGCGGACTGCCCTACAATGAGCAGTTCTTC.

The genes are TRBV6-2 or TRBV6-3 and TRBJ2-5; the match to TRBD2 covers 11 bases. The CDR3 contains 18 residues. The germline V gene encodes CDR1 MNHEY and CDR2 SVGEGT. The junction had 12 bases not matched to a gene; V was cut back by 5 bases and J by 1 base. CDR3: CASSPGPGLAEIQETQYF. In nucleotides, the CDR3 is TGTGCCAGCAGTCCCGGCCCGGGACTAGCGGAGATCCAAGAGACCCAGTACTTC.

This chain uses TRBV20-1 with TRBJ1-2; D gene uncertain. The length of the CDR3 is 12 residues. V lost 6 bases and J 4 bases, leaving 12 bases between the germline ends. Per the germline V gene, CDR1 is DFQATT and CDR2 is SNEGSKA (reference sequence). The CDR3 nucleotides read TGCAGTGCACAAAGGGTTGGCTATGGCTACACCTTC. Its translation is CSAQRVGYGYTF.

The chain uses TRBV7-8 and TRBJ2-1; 9 positions match TRBD2. V lost 10 bases and J lost 10; bases outside the gene matches: 17. Germline assignment: CDR1 SGHVS and CDR2 FQNEAQ. The CDR3 runs to 15 residues. CDR3 protein: CATSIRREGLGEQFF. For the CDR3, the DNA is TGTGCCACCTCCATCCGGCGGGAGGGCCTAGGCGAGCAGTTCTTC. The whole variable domain, filled in from reference TRBV7-8 and TRBJ2-1, reads GAGVSQSPRYKVAKRGQDVALRCDPISGHVSLFWYQQALGQGPEFLTYFQNEAQLDKSGLPSDRFFAERPEGSVSTLKIQRTQQEDSAVYLCATSIRREGLGEQFFGPGTRLTVL.

This clonotype came up a few times. The chain recombines TRBV20-1 with TRBJ1-1; 7 nucleotides align to TRBD1. V trimming: 6 bases; J trimming: 3 bases; junction bases outside the gene matches: 1. The CDR3 totals 11 residues. Germline loops: CDR1 DFQATT, CDR2 SNEGSKA (reference sequence). This CDR3 reads CSADRDTEAFF. The CDR3 nucleotides are TGCAGTGCCGACAGGGACACTGAAGCTTTCTTT.

The gene calls are TRBV12-3 or TRBV12-4 and TRBJ2-1, with 14 bases lining up with TRBD2. CDR3 size: 17 residues. J lost 9 bases, V lost 2 bases, and 9 bases had no gene match. The chain's CDR3 is CASSLLTSGRAWAEQFF. CDR3 sequence (DNA): TGTGCCAGCAGTTTATTGACTAGCGGGAGGGCCTGGGCTGAGCAGTTCTTC.

Here the CDR3 reads CAISPVTRGESEQFF. In DNA, the CDR3 is TGTGCCATCAGCCCCGTGACTAGAGGGGAAAGTGAGCAGTTCTTC. The J gene is TRBJ2-1, the V gene TRBV10-3; maybe TRBD2 (6 bases). This CDR3 is 15 amino acids long. Germline assignment: CDR1 ENHRY and CDR2 SYGVKD. V lost 6 bases, J lost 9 bases, and 21 bases lay in between.

The J gene is TRBJ2-6, the V gene TRBV2, with D unresolved. Per germline, CDR1 SNHLY and CDR2 FYNNEI. CDR3 length: 14 residues. In nucleotides, the CDR3 is TGTGCGCATGGGTTAGGAGAAGGGGCCAACGTCCTGACTTTC. Translation gives CAHGLGEGANVLTF. Based on the CDR3 plus reference TRBV2 and TRBJ2-6, the full variable domain is EPEVTQTPSHQVTQMGQEVILRCVPISNHLYFYWYRQILGQKVEFLVSFYNNEISEKSEIFDDQFSVERPDGSNFTLKIRSTKLEDSAMYFCAHGLGEGANVLTFGAGSRLTVL.

This clonotype was picked up a small number of times. This chain uses TRBV5-5 with TRBJ1-3; 8 bases fit TRBD1. Per germline, CDR1 SGHKS and CDR2 YYEKEE (reference sequence). The CDR3 covers 14 residues. J gave up 8 bases and V 3 bases, and 7 bases lay outside the gene matches. CDR3 loop: CASSWTGRMDTIYF. The CDR3 DNA follows: TGTGCCAGCAGCTGGACAGGGCGTATGGACACCATATATTTT. The full variable domain, completed using reference TRBV5-5 and TRBJ1-3, is DAGVTQSPTHLIKTRGQQVTLRCSPISGHKSVSWYQQVLGQGPQFIFQYYEKEERGRGNFPDRFSARQFPNYSSELNVNALLLGDSALYLCASSWTGRMDTIYFGEGSWLTVV.

This clonotype occurred a few times. The chain couples TRBV25-1 to TRBJ2-1, with 10 nucleotides matching TRBD2. This CDR3 contains 14 residues. From germline, CDR1 is MGHDK and CDR2 SYGVNS. After removal of 6 bases from V and 3 bases from J, the junction contained 2 bases not matched to a gene. CDR3 in amino acids: CASRGLAIYNEQFF. CDR3 DNA: TGTGCCAGCAGGGGACTAGCGATCTACAATGAGCAGTTCTTC.

The rearrangement links TRBV6-5 to TRBJ1-4; D perhaps matches TRBD1 (5 bases). Trimming shortened V by 7 bases and J by 3 bases, and 12 bases separated the two germline ends. This CDR3 region has 14 residues. CDR1 MNHEY and CDR2 SVGAGI come from the germline V gene. CDR3: CASIRPGPNEKLFF. The CDR3 region has the DNA TGTGCCAGCATTAGACCGGGACCTAATGAAAAACTGTTTTTT.

This clonotype was counted a few times. The rearrangement uses TRBV5-1 and TRBJ2-1; the match to TRBD2 covers 8 bases. J was trimmed by 4 bases and V by 4 bases; bases with no gene match: 13. Per the germline V gene, CDR1 is SGHRS and CDR2 is YFSETQ. The CDR3 has 17 residues. The CDR3 bases are TGCGCCAGCAGCCCGTCTAGGACAGCGGGAGTGTACAATGAGCAGTTCTTC. As protein: CASSPSRTAGVYNEQFF.

The genes are TRBV3-1 and TRBJ2-1, with 7 positions matching TRBD2. Germline CDR1 and CDR2: LGHDT and YNNKEL (reference sequence). The CDR3 spans 16 residues. J lost 5 bases, V lost 4 bases, and 11 bases had no gene match. The CDR3 sequence: CASSRNPGLGNNEQFF. The DNA for the CDR3 is TGTGCCAGCAGCCGCAACCCCGGACTAGGCAACAATGAGCAGTTCTTC.

The chain is built from TRBV12-3 or TRBV12-4 and TRBJ1-2; no clear D. CDR3 length equals 16 residues. V lost 5 bases and J 3 bases, leaving 19 bases between the germline ends. This chain's CDR3 is CASSQAPLFRDYGYTF. CDR3 coding DNA: TGTGCCAGCAGTCAAGCGCCCCTGTTTAGGGACTATGGCTACACCTTC.

V usage is TRBV27 and J usage is TRBJ2-3; D call uncertain. This CDR3 region has 14 residues. Germline loops: CDR1 MNHEY, CDR2 SMNVEV (reference sequence). V was pared by 3 bases and J by 2 bases, with 9 bases between. The CDR3 sequence: CASSLSLYTDTQYF. CDR3 nucleotide sequence: TGTGCCAGCAGTTTGTCCCTCTACACAGATACGCAGTATTTT.

In this sample, this clonotype turned up a few times. The chain links TRBV12-3 or TRBV12-4 to TRBJ2-7, with 10 bases identical to TRBD1. The CDR3 has 16 amino acids. The V and J ends lost 1 base and 2 bases, in that order; junction bases with no gene match: 5. CDR3 loop: CASSLVLTGGTYEQYF. For the CDR3, the DNA is TGTGCCAGCAGTTTAGTGCTGACAGGGGGCACCTACGAGCAGTACTTC.

The rearrangement links TRBV7-8 to TRBJ1-1, with a possible D match to TRBD1 (6 bases). The germline CDR1 and CDR2 sequences are SGHVS and FQNEAQ. Trimming removed 2 bases from V and 1 base from J, with 8 bases in between. There are 14 residues in the CDR3. CDR3 sequence: CASSLLTGNTEAFF. The DNA for the CDR3 is TGTGCCAGCAGCTTATTGACAGGGAACACTGAAGCTTTCTTT.

This clonotype was seen a handful of times. This sequence joins TRBV7-9 and TRBJ2-1; TRBD2 agrees at 11 bases. The CDR3 runs to 14 residues. Trimming took 6 bases from V and 5 from J; bases not matched to a gene: 3. From germline, CDR1 is SEHNR and CDR2 FQNEAQ (reference sequence). The CDR3 loop is CASRFSGRDNEQFF. CDR3 nucleotides: TGTGCCAGCAGGTTTAGCGGGAGGGACAATGAGCAGTTCTTC.

CDR3 DNA sequence: TGCAGTGCTCCTCCTCATGGTACCGGGGAGCTGTTTTTT. It yields the protein CSAPPHGTGELFF. This chain links TRBV20-1 with TRBJ2-2; D gene ambiguous. Germline-derived CDR1 and CDR2 are DFQATT and SNEGSKA (reference sequence). This CDR3 spans 13 amino acids. V lost 5 bases, J lost 5 bases, and 12 bases lay in between.

The chain recombines TRBV30 with TRBJ2-1; no clear D gene. In germline, CDR1 is GTSNPN, CDR2 SVGIG (reference sequence). V lost 4 bases to trimming and J lost 4 bases, with 5 bases between them. The CDR3 covers 11 residues. This chain's CDR3 is CAWKGYNEQFF. The CDR3 nucleotides read TGTGCCTGGAAAGGGTACAATGAGCAGTTCTTC.